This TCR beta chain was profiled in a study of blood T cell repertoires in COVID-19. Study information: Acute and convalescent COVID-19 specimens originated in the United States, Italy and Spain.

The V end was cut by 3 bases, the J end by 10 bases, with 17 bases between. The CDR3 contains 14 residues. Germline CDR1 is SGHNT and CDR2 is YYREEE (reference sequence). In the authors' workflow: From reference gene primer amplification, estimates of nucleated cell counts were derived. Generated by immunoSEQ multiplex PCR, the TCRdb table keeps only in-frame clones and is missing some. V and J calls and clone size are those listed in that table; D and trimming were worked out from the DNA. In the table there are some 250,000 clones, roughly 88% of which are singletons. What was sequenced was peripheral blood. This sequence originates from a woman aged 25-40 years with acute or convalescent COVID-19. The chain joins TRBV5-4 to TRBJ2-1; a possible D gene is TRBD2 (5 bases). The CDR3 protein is CASSSGGLDREQFF. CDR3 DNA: TGTGCCAGCAGCTCGGGCGGGCTAGATAGAGAGCAGTTCTTC.